The rows below give T cell receptor beta chains drawn from one sample of a study of blood T cells in healthy people across ages. TCRdb ran MiXCR on the 5' RACE reads and lists one entry per CDR3 protein. Among hundreds of thousands of distinct CDR3 sequences listed, roughly half were seen once. Sequencing used blood. The receptors come from a woman older than 75 in good health. Both conserved end residues are part of each CDR3. Each record gives: D gene, V gene, J gene, clone size, CDR3 DNA, CDR3 protein. D genes are given only for firm matches. Size is omitted from some rows. Given values are once, few, many or a class for expanded clones.

d_call: -; v_call: TRBV24-1; j_call: TRBJ2-5; clone_size: many; cdr3_nt: TGTGCCACCAGTGACCCCGCAACCCAGGGGGAGACCCAGTACTTC; cdr3_aa: CATSDPATQGETQYF
d_call: -; v_call: TRBV19; j_call: TRBJ1-1; clone_size: -; cdr3_nt: TGTGCCAGTATAGGGGGGAACACTGAAGCTTTCTTT; cdr3_aa: CASIGGNTEAFF
d_call: -; v_call: TRBV15; j_call: TRBJ2-7; clone_size: -; cdr3_nt: TGTGCCACCAGCAGTAGCTTGCCAGGGCAAGGTGGCTACGAGCAGTACTTC; cdr3_aa: CATSSSLPGQGGYEQYF
d_call: TRBD1; v_call: TRBV12-3/TRBV12-4; j_call: TRBJ2-1; clone_size: -; cdr3_nt: TGTGCCAGCAGCGTCGACAGGGGGCTGGGTGAGCAGTTCTTC; cdr3_aa: CASSVDRGLGEQFF
d_call: -; v_call: TRBV7-2; j_call: TRBJ1-5; clone_size: many; cdr3_nt: TGTGCCAGCAGCTTAATGGCAGGGGATCAGCCCCAGCATTTT; cdr3_aa: CASSLMAGDQPQHF
d_call: TRBD2; v_call: TRBV9; j_call: TRBJ2-7; clone_size: once; cdr3_nt: TGTGCCAGCAGCGTAGCCCCAGCGGGGGCGGGTGAGCAGTACTTC; cdr3_aa: CASSVAPAGAGEQYF
d_call: -; v_call: TRBV12-3/TRBV12-4; j_call: TRBJ1-1; clone_size: few; cdr3_nt: TGTGCCAGCAGTTCCCTCAGGGTGGAGAACACTGAAGCTTTCTTT; cdr3_aa: CASSSLRVENTEAFF
d_call: TRBD1; v_call: TRBV2; j_call: TRBJ2-1; clone_size: -; cdr3_nt: TGTGCCAGCAGTGTAAGGGGGGGGACAGGGGCAAAGGGATGGGGATTAAGCTCCTACAATGAGCAGTTCTTC; cdr3_aa: CASSVRGGTGAKGWGLSSYNEQFF
d_call: -; v_call: TRBV20-1; j_call: TRBJ2-3; clone_size: -; cdr3_nt: TGCAGTGCTGCTCCCGCAGATACGCAGTATTTT; cdr3_aa: CSAAPADTQYF
d_call: TRBD1; v_call: TRBV27; j_call: TRBJ2-1; clone_size: many; cdr3_nt: TGTGCCAGCAGTTCATGGGGAGGGACAGGGAGTGGAGAGCATTACAATGAGCAGTTCTTC; cdr3_aa: CASSSWGGTGSGEHYNEQFF
d_call: -; v_call: TRBV10-2; j_call: TRBJ2-5; clone_size: -; cdr3_nt: TGCGCCAGCAGTGACGGGACTTTAATCGAGACCCAGTACTTC; cdr3_aa: CASSDGTLIETQYF
d_call: -; v_call: TRBV7-9; j_call: TRBJ1-2; clone_size: -; cdr3_nt: TGTGCCAGCAGCGGCCGGGCTGCGGGCGACTATGGCTACACCTTC; cdr3_aa: CASSGRAAGDYGYTF
d_call: -; v_call: TRBV10-3; j_call: TRBJ2-3; clone_size: -; cdr3_nt: TGTGCCATCAGTAATACAGGTAGCACAGATACGCAGTATTTT; cdr3_aa: CAISNTGSTDTQYF
d_call: TRBD2; v_call: TRBV10-3; j_call: TRBJ2-3; clone_size: many; cdr3_nt: TGTGCCGGCGGGACTAGCGGGGGCCTAGCCCCAGATACGCAGTATTTT; cdr3_aa: CAGGTSGGLAPDTQYF
d_call: TRBD2; v_call: TRBV12-3/TRBV12-4; j_call: TRBJ2-1; clone_size: -; cdr3_nt: TGTGCCAGCAGTTTAGCGTCCGGCTTAAGAGCGGGAGCAGATGAGCAGTTCTTC; cdr3_aa: CASSLASGLRAGADEQFF
d_call: -; v_call: TRBV28; j_call: TRBJ1-5; clone_size: -; cdr3_nt: TGTGCCTGCAGTTTAGGGGCAGTCTTCAATCAGCCCCAGCATTTT; cdr3_aa: CACSLGAVFNQPQHF
d_call: -; v_call: TRBV5-1; j_call: TRBJ2-2; clone_size: -; cdr3_nt: TGCGCCAGCAGCTGGGAGCAGGGCTCGAGCCTGTTTTTT; cdr3_aa: CASSWEQGSSLFF
d_call: TRBD2; v_call: TRBV2; j_call: TRBJ2-2; clone_size: few; cdr3_nt: TGTGCCAGCGGATTACTAGCGGGAGATCTCGGGGAGCTGTTTTTT; cdr3_aa: CASGLLAGDLGELFF
d_call: -; v_call: TRBV12-3/TRBV12-4; j_call: TRBJ1-5; clone_size: -; cdr3_nt: TGTGCCAGCAGGTACGGCGGTCAGCCCCGGCATTTT; cdr3_aa: CASRYGGQPRHF
d_call: -; v_call: TRBV27; j_call: TRBJ2-5; clone_size: many; cdr3_nt: TGTGCCAGCAGTTCCTACAGGGATGTGAAGACCCAGTACTTC; cdr3_aa: CASSSYRDVKTQYF
d_call: -; v_call: TRBV25-1; j_call: TRBJ2-3; clone_size: -; cdr3_nt: TGTGCCAGCAGCCGCAGGGGCGGCACAGATACGCAGTATTTT; cdr3_aa: CASSRRGGTDTQYF
d_call: TRBD1; v_call: TRBV5-1; j_call: TRBJ2-7; clone_size: -; cdr3_nt: TGCGCCGGCAGCTGGACAGGTGACTACGAGCAGTACTTC; cdr3_aa: CAGSWTGDYEQYF
d_call: -; v_call: TRBV7-2; j_call: TRBJ2-5; clone_size: many; cdr3_nt: TGTGCCAGCAGCTTAGTGCCTAGACAAGAGACCCAGTACTTC; cdr3_aa: CASSLVPRQETQYF
d_call: TRBD1; v_call: TRBV7-2; j_call: TRBJ1-4; clone_size: -; cdr3_nt: TGTGCCAGCAGCCGCGGACAGGGATCAACTAATGAAAAACTGTTTTTT; cdr3_aa: CASSRGQGSTNEKLFF
d_call: -; v_call: TRBV12-3/TRBV12-4; j_call: TRBJ2-5; clone_size: many; cdr3_nt: TGTGCCAGCAGTCTTCAGGGCCCGGAGACCCAGTACTTC; cdr3_aa: CASSLQGPETQYF